The clone carrying this TCR beta chain was seen repeatedly, ten times or more. Germline trimming cut 3 bases from V and 8 bases from J; bases unmatched to any gene: 8. Per the germline V gene, CDR1 is SGHRS and CDR2 is YFSETQ. The CDR3 is 16 residues long. TCRdb redid the calling of the 5' RACE reads with MiXCR, one entry per CDR3 protein. The sample includes around 310,000 distinct CDR3 sequences, almost 4% of them seen just once. This sample is part of a study of T cells after yellow fever vaccination. This clonotype was obtained from a man younger than 30 who received the YFV17D yellow fever vaccine. The sequenced sample was PBMCs, obtained 5 days after the yellow fever booster vaccination. The chain employs TRBV5-1 and TRBJ2-1; TRBD2 matches at 13 bases. CDR3 sequence (DNA): TGCGCCAGCAGCTACTCAACTAGCGGGGGGGCGGATGAGCAGTTCTTC. This codes for CASSYSTSGGADEQFF.